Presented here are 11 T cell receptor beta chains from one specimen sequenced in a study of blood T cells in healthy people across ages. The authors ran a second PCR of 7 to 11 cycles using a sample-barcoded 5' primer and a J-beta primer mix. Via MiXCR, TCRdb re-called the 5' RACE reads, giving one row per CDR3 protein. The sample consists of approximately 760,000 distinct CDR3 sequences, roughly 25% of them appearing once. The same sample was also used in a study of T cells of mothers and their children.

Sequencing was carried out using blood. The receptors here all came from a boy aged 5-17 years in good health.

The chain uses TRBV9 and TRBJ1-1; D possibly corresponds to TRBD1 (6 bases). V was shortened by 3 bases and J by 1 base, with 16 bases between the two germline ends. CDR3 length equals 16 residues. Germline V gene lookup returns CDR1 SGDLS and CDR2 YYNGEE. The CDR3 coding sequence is TGTGCCAGCAGCGCCAGACAGGCCTCAACGAACACTGAAGCTTTCTTT. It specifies CASSARQASTNTEAFF.

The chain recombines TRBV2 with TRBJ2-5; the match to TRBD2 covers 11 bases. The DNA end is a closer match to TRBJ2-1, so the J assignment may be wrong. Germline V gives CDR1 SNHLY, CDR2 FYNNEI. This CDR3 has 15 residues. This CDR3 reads CASSPLAGAAYEQFF. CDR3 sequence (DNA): TGTGCCAGCAGTCCACTAGCGGGAGCAGCCTATGAGCAGTTCTTC.

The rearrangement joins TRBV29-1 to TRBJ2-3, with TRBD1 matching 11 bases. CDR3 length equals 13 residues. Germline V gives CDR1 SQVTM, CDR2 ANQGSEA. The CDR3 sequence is CRGGTGGQDTQYF. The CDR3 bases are TGCCGCGGTGGGACAGGGGGTCAAGATACGCAGTATTTT.

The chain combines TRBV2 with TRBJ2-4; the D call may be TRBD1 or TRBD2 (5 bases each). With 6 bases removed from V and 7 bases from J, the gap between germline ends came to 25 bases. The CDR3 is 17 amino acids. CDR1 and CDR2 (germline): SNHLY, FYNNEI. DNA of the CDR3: TGTGCCAGCAGCCGGGGAGACACGGAACTAGAGGGGAACATTCAGTACTTC. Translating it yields CASSRGDTELEGNIQYF.

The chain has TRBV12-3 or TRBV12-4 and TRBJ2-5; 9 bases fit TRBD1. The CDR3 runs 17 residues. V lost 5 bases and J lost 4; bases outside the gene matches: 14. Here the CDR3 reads CASSTGQGFSSLETQYF. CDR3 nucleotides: TGTGCCAGCAGTACGGGACAGGGATTTTCGTCACTAGAGACCCAGTACTTC.

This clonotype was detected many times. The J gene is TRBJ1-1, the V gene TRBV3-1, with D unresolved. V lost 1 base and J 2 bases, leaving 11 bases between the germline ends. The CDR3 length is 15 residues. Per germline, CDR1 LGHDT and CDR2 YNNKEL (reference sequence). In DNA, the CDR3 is TGTGCCAGCAGCCAAGTTAGCACAGCCAACACTGAAGCTTTCTTT. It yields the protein CASSQVSTANTEAFF.

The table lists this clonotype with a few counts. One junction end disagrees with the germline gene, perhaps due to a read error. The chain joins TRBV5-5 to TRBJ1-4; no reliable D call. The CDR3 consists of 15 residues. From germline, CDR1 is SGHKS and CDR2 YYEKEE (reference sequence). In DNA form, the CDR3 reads TGTGCCGGCAGCCACGGGCCGGCAACTAATGAAAAACTGTTTTTT. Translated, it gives CAGSHGPATNEKLFF.

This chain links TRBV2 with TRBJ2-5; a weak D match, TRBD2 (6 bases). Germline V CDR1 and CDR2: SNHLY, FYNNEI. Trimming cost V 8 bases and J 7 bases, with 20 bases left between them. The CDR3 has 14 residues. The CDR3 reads CASSLAGRLGTQYF. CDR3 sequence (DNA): TGTGCCAGCTCCCTTGCGGGACGCCTCGGGACCCAGTACTTC.

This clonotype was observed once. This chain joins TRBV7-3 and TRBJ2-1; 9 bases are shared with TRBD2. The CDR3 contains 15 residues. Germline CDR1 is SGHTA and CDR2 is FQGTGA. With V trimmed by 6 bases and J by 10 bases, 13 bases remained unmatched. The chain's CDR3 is CASRIAGEALGEQFF. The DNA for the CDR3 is TGTGCCAGCAGAATAGCGGGGGAGGCCCTGGGGGAGCAGTTCTTC.

In nucleotides, the CDR3 is TGTGCCAGCAGCCCCGTAGGGCAGGAGAACCTTGGCTACACCTTC. It yields the protein CASSPVGQENLGYTF. This chain connects TRBV5-6 to TRBJ1-2; D uncertain. CDR3 length: 15 amino acids. The V end lost 4 bases, the J end lost 7 bases, and 20 bases lay between the germline ends. CDR1 and CDR2 from the germline V gene are SGHDT and YYEEEE.

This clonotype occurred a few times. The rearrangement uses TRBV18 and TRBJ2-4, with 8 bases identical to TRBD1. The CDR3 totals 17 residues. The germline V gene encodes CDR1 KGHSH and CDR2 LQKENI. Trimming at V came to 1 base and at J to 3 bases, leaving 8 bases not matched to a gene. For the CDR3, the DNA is TGTGCCAGCTCACCACTAACAGGGGGATCTGGCAAAAACATTCAGTACTTC. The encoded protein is CASSPLTGGSGKNIQYF. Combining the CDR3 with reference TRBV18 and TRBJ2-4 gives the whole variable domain NAGVMQNPRHLVRRRGQEARLRCSPMKGHSHVYWYRQLPEEGLKFMVYLQKENIIDESGMPKERFSAEFPKEGPSILRIQQVVRGDSAAYFCASSPLTGGSGKNIQYFGAGTRLSVL.